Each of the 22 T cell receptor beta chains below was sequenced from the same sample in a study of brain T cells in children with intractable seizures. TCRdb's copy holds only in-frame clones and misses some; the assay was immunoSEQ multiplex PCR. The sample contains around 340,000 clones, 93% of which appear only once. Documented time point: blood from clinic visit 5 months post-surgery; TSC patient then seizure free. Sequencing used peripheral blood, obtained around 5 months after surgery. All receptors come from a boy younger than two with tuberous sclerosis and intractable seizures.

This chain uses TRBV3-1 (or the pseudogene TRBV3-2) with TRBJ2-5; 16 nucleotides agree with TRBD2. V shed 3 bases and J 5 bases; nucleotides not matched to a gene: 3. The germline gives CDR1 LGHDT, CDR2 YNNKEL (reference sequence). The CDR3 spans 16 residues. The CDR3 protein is CASSQGLAGGGETQYF. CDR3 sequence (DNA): TGTGCCAGCAGCCAGGGACTAGCGGGAGGGGGCGAGACCCAGTACTTC.

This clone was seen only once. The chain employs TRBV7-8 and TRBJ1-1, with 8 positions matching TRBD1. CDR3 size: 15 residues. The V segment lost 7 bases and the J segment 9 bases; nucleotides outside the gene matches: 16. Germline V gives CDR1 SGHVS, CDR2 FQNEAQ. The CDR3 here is CASTTPRQGPSKAFF. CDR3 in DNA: TGTGCCAGCACCACCCCCCGACAGGGGCCAAGTAAAGCTTTCTTT. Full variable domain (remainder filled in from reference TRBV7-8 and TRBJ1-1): GAGVSQSPRYKVAKRGQDVALRCDPISGHVSLFWYQQALGQGPEFLTYFQNEAQLDKSGLPSDRFFAERPEGSVSTLKIQRTQQEDSAVYLCASTTPRQGPSKAFFGQGTRLTVV.

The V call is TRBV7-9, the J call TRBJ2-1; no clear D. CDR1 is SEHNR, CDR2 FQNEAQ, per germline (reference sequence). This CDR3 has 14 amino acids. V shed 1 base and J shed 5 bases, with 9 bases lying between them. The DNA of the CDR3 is TGTGCCAGCAGCTTAGAAGGTGTTGACAATGAGCAGTTCTTC. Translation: CASSLEGVDNEQFF. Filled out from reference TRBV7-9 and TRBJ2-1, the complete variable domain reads DTGVSQNPRHKITKRGQNVTFRCDPISEHNRLYWYRQTLGQGPEFLTYFQNEAQLEKSRLLSDRFSAERPKGSFSTLEIQRTEQGDSAMYLCASSLEGVDNEQFFGPGTRLTVL.

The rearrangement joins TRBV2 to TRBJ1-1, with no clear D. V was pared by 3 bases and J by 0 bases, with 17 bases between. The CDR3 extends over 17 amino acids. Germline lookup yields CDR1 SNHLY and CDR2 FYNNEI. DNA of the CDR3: TGTGCCAGCAGTGAGATCCCTAATGGGCTCATGAACACTGAAGCTTTCTTT. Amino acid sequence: CASSEIPNGLMNTEAFF. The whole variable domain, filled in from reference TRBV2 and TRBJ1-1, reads EPEVTQTPSHQVTQMGQEVILRCVPISNHLYFYWYRQILGQKVEFLVSFYNNEISEKSEIFDDQFSVERPDGSNFTLKIRSTKLEDSAMYFCASSEIPNGLMNTEAFFGQGTRLTVV.

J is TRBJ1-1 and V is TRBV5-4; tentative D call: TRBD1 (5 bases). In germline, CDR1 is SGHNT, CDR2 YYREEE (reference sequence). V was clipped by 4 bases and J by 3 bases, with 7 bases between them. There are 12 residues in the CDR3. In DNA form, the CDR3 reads TGTGCCAGCAGCCTCAGGGACACTGAAGCTTTCTTT. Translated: CASSLRDTEAFF.

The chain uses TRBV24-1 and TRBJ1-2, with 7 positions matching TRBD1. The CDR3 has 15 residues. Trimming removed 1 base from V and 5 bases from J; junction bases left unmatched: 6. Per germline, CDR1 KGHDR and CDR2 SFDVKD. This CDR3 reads CATSDFGQGVYGYTF. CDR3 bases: TGTGCCACCAGTGATTTTGGGCAGGGGGTATATGGCTACACCTTC.

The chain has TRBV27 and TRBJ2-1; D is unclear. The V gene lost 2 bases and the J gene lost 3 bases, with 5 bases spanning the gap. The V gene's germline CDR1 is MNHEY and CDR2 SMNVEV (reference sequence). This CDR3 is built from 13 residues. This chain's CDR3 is CASSLPDYNEQFF. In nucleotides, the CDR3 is TGTGCCAGCAGTTTACCGGACTACAATGAGCAGTTCTTC.

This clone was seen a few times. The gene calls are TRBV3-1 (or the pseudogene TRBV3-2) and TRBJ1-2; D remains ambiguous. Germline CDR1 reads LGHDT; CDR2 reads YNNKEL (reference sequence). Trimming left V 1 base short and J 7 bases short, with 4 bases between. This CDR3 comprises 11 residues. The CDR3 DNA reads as TGTGCCAGCAGCCAAGGTAGTGGCTACACCTTC. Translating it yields CASSQGSGYTF.

This CDR3 reads CASGPEWAGGRNYPYEQYF. CDR3 nucleotide sequence: TGTGCCAGCGGACCCGAATGGGCAGGGGGGCGAAACTACCCTTACGAGCAGTACTTC. The V call is TRBV27, the J call TRBJ2-7; a weak D match, TRBD1 (7 bases). Trimming cost V 8 bases and J 4 bases, with 33 bases left between them. This CDR3 region has 19 residues. Germline CDR1 and CDR2: MNHEY and SMNVEV (reference sequence).

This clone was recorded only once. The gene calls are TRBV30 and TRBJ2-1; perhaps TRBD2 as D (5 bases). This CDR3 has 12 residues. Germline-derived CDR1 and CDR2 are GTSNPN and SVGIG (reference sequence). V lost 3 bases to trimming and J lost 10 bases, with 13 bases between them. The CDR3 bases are TGTGCCTGGAGCCCAACTAGTTTCGAGCAGTTCTTC. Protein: CAWSPTSFEQFF. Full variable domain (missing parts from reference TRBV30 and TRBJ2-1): SQTIHQWPATLVQPVGSPLSLECTVEGTSNPNLYWYRQAAGRGLQLLFYSVGIGQISSEVPQNLSASRPQDRQFILSSKKLLLSDSGFYLCAWSPTSFEQFFGPGTRLTVL.

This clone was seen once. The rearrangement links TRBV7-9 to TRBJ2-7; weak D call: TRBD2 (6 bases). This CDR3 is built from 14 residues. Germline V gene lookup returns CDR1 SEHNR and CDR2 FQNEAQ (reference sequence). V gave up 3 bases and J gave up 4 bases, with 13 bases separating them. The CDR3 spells CASSLRDGYYEQYF. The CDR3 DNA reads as TGTGCCAGCAGCTTGCGGGACGGATATTACGAGCAGTACTTC.

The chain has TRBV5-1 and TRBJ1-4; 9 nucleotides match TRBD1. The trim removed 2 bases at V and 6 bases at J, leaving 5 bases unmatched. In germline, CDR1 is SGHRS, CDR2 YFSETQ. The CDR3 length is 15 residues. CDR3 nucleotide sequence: TGCGCCAGCAGCTTTGGGGACAGGGTAGATGAAAAACTGTTTTTT. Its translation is CASSFGDRVDEKLFF.

CDR3 sequence reads: CASSEWGTGSTDTQYF. For the CDR3, the DNA is TGTGCCAGCAGTGAATGGGGGACCGGCAGCACAGATACGCAGTATTTT. V usage is TRBV6-1 and J usage is TRBJ2-3; D possibly matches TRBD1 or TRBD2 (5 bases each). V was shortened by 2 bases and J by 0 bases, with 12 bases between the two germline ends. CDR3 size: 16 residues. The germline V gene encodes CDR1 MNHNS and CDR2 SASEGT.

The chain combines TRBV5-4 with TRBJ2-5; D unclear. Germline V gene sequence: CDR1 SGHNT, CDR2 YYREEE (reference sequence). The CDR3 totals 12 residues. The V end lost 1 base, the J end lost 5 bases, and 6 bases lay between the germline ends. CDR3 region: CASSLYLETQYF. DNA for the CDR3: TGTGCCAGCAGCTTGTACTTGGAGACCCAGTACTTC. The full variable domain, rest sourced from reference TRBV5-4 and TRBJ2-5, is ETGVTQSPTHLIKTRGQQVTLRCSSQSGHNTVSWYQQALGQGPQFIFQYYREEENGRGNFPPRFSGLQFPNYSSELNVNALELDDSALYLCASSLYLETQYFGPGTRLLVL.

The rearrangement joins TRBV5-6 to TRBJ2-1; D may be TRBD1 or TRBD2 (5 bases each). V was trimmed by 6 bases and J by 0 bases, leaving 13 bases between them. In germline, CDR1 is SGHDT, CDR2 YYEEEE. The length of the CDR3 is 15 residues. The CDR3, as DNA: TGTGCCAGCATGGGACCCTCGAGCTCCTACAATGAGCAGTTCTTC. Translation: CASMGPSSSYNEQFF.

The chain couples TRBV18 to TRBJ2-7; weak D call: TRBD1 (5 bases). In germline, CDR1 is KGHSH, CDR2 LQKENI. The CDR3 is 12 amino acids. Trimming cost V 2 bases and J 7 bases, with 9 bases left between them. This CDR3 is CASSPTRAEQYF. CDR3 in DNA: TGTGCCAGCTCACCAACCAGGGCTGAGCAGTACTTC.

CDR3 DNA: TGTGCCAGCAGCCCCCTAGCGGGGGGGCCTTTCACAGATACGCAGTATTTT. Translation: CASSPLAGGPFTDTQYF. J is TRBJ2-3 and V is TRBV7-9, with 12 bases lining up with TRBD2. The trim removed 5 bases at V and 2 bases at J, leaving 8 bases unmatched. Germline V gene lookup returns CDR1 SEHNR and CDR2 FQNEAQ (reference sequence). The CDR3 runs 17 residues.

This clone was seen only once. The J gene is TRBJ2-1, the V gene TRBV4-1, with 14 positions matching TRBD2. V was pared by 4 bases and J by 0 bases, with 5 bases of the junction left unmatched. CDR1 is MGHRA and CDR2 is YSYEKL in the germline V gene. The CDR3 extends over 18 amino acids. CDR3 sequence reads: CASSPRTSGGSSYNEQFF. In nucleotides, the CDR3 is TGCGCCAGCAGCCCTCGGACTAGCGGGGGGAGCTCCTACAATGAGCAGTTCTTC.

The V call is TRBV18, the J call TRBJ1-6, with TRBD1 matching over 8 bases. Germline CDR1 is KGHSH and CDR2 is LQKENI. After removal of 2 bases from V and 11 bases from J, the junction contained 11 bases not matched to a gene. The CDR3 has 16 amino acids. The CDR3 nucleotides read TGTGCCAGCTCACCAGAGGGGCCAGGGGGCTTAACACCCCTCCACTTT. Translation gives CASSPEGPGGLTPLHF.

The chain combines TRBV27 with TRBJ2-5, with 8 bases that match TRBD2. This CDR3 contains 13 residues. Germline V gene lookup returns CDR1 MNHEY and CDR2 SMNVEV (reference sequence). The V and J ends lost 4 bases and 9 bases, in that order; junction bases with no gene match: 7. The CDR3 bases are TGTGCCAGCAGTTACACTAGCGGAAGGGCCCAGTACTTC. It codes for CASSYTSGRAQYF.

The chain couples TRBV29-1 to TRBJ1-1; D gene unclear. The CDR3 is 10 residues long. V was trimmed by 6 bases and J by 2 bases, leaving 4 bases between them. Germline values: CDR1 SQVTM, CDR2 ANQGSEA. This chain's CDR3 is CSVSNTEAFF. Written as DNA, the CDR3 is TGCAGCGTGAGCAACACTGAAGCTTTCTTT.

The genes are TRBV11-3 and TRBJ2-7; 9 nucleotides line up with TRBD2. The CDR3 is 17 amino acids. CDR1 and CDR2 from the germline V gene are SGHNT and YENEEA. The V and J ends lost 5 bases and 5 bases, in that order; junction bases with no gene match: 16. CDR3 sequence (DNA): TGTGCCAGCAGCCATACCCCGTTAGCGGGAGTCCCCCACGAGCAGTACTTC. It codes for CASSHTPLAGVPHEQYF.